This T cell receptor beta chain stems from a study of T cell clonality in common variable immunodeficiency. Points from the study as a whole: Fewer TCRbeta clones were shared among CVID subjects than controls. Reportedly, TCR beta sequences from common variable immunodeficiency showed fewer deletions and N-nucleotide insertions.

Donors gave roughly 4.5 to 8.5 ml heparinized peripheral whole blood. The CDR3 loop spans 15 amino acids. CDR1 and CDR2 from the germline V gene are SEHNR and FQNEAQ (reference sequence). This clone was counted ten times or more. Its target is not known. The read terminates 3 residues ahead of where the CDR3 ends, so the germline J gene completes it. TCRdb's table, derived via immunoSEQ multiplex PCR, lists solely in-frame clones and lacks some. The repertoire consists of some 27,000 clones, none detected only once. V gene TRBV7-9 combines with J gene TRBJ1-2; 9 bases align to TRBD1. The sequence derives from a human donor with common variable immunodeficiency. The sequencing input was peripheral blood mononuclear cells. CDR3 loop: CASSSYYRGRGGYTF. Incomplete CDR3 DNA: TGTGCCAGCAGCTCATATTACAGGGGGCGAGGCGGC.